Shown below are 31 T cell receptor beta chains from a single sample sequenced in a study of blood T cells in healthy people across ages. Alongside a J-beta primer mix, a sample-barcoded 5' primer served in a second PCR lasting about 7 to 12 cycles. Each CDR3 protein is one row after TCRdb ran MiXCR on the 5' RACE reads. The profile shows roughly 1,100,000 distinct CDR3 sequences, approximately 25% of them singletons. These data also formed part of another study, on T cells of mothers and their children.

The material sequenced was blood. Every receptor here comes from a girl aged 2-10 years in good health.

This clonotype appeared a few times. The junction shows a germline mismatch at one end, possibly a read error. CDR3 sequence: CASSSPMGNEKPFF. The CDR3 DNA is TGTGCCAGCAGCTCCCCAATGGGAAATGAAAAACCGTTTTTT. The V and J genes are TRBV7-9 and TRBJ1-4, with no clear D. The CDR3 totals 14 residues. CDR1 SEHNR and CDR2 FQNEAQ come from the germline V gene (reference sequence).

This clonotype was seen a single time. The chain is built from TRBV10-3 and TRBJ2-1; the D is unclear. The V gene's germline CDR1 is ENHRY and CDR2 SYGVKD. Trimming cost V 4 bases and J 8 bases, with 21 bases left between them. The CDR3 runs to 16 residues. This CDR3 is CAISGTPDRSRDEQFF. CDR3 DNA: TGTGCCATCAGTGGAACTCCGGACCGGTCTCGGGATGAGCAGTTCTTC.

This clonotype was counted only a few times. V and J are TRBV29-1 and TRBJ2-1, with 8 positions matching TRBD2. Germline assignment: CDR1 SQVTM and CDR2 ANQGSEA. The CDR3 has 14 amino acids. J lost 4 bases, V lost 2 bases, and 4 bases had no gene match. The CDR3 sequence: CSVEPASGYNEQFF. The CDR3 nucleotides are TGCAGCGTTGAACCGGCTAGCGGGTACAATGAGCAGTTCTTC.

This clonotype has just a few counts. DNA of the CDR3: TGCGCCAGCAGCTTGAGCGGGACTAGCGGCACAGATACGCAGTATTTT. It codes for CASSLSGTSGTDTQYF. This chain links TRBV5-1 with TRBJ2-3; 10 bases fit TRBD2. Germline V gene sequence: CDR1 SGHRS, CDR2 YFSETQ. The length of the CDR3 is 16 residues. The J segment lost 1 base and the V segment lost 1 base, leaving 3 bases of the junction unmatched.

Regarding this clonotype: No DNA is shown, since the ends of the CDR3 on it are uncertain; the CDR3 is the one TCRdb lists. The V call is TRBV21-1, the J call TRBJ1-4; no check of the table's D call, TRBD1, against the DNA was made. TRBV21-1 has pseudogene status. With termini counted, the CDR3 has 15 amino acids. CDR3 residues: CASSKVGTGAEKLFF.

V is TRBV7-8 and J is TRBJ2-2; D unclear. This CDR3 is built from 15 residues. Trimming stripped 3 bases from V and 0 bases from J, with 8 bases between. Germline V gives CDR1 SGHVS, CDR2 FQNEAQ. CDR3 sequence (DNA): TGTGCCAGCAGCTTCCTATCCGCGAACACCGGGGAGCTGTTTTTT. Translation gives CASSFLSANTGELFF.

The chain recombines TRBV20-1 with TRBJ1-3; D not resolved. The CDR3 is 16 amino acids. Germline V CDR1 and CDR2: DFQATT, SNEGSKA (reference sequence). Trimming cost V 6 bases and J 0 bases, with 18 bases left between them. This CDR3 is CSALVKMMSSGNTIYF. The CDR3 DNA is TGCAGTGCCCTAGTAAAGATGATGAGCTCTGGAAACACCATATATTTT.

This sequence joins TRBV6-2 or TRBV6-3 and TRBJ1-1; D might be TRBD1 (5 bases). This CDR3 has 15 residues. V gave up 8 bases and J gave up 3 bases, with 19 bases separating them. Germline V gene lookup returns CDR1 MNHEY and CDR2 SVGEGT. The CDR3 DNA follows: TGTGCCAGCCACCCGTGGGGCCTGCTCCACACTGAAGCTTTCTTT. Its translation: CASHPWGLLHTEAFF.

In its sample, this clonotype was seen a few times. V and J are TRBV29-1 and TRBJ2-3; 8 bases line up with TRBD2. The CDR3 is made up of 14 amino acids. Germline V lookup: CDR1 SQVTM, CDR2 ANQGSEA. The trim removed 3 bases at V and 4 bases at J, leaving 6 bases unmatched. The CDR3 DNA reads TGCAGCGTTGATACGGGAGGGCCGGCAGATACGCAGTATTTT. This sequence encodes CSVDTGGPADTQYF.

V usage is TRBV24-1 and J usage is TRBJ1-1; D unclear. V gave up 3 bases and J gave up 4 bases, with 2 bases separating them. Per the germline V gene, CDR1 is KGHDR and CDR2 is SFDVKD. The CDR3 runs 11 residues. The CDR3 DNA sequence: TGTGCCACCAGTGATACCACTGAAGCTTTCTTT. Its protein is CATSDTTEAFF.

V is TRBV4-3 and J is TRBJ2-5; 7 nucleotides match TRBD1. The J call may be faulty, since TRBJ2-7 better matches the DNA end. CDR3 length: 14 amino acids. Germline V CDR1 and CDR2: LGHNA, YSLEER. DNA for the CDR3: TGCGCCAGCAGCCGAGGACAGGACACCTACGAGCAGTACTTC. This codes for CASSRGQDTYEQYF.

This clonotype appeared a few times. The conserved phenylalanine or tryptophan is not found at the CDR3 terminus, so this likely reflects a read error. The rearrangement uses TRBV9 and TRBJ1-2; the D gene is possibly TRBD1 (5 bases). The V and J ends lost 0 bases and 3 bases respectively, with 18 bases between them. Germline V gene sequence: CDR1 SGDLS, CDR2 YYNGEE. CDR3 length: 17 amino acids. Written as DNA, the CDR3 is TGTGCCAGCAGCGTAGAACCGACAGTCTCTCCCCACTATGGCTACACCCTC. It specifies CASSVEPTVSPHYGYTL.

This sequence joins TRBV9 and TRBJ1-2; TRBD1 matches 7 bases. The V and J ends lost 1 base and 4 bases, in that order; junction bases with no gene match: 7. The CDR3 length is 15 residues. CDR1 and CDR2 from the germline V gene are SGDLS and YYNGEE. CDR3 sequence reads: CASSVWEGTAYGYTF. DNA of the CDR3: TGTGCCAGCAGCGTATGGGAGGGGACAGCCTATGGCTACACCTTC.

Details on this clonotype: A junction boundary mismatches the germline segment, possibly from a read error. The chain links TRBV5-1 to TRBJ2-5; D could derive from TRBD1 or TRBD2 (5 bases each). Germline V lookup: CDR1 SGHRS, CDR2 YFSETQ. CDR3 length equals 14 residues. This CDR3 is CAGSLSLGPETQYF. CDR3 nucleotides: TGCGCCGGCAGCTTGAGTCTGGGACCGGAGACCCAGTACTTC.

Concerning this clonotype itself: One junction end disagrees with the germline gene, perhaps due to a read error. CDR3 residues: CATSQPTSGTYEQYF. For the CDR3, the DNA is TGCGCCACCAGCCAGCCGACTAGCGGTACCTACGAGCAGTACTTC. The chain is built from TRBV4-1 and TRBJ2-7; 9 nucleotides align to TRBD2. This CDR3 region has 15 residues. CDR1 MGHRA and CDR2 YSYEKL come from the germline V gene.

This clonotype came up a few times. The CDR3 reads CASSQSSGPRETQYF. As DNA, the CDR3 is TGCGCCAGCAGCCAGAGTTCGGGGCCCCGTGAGACCCAGTACTTC. The chain uses TRBV4-1 and TRBJ2-5, with D perhaps matching TRBD1 or TRBD2 (5 bases each). The V gene's germline CDR1 is MGHRA and CDR2 YSYEKL. Trimming removed 3 bases from V and 5 bases from J, with 16 bases in between. The CDR3 totals 15 residues.

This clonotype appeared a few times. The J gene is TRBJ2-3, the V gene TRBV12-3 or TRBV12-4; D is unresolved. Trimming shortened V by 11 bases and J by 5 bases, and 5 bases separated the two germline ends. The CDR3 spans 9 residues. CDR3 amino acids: CACGDTQYF. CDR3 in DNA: TGTGCCTGTGGAGATACGCAGTATTTT.

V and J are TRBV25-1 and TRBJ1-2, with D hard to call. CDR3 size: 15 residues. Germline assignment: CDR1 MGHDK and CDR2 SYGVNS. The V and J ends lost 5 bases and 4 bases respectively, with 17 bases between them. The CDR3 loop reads CASSFDPVRLYGYTF. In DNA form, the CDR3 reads TGTGCCAGCAGTTTCGACCCCGTAAGACTCTATGGCTACACCTTC.

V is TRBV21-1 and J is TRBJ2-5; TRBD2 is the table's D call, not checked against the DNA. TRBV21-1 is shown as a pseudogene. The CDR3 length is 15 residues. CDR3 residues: CASSDPLGGQETQYF. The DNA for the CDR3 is TGTGCCAGCAGCGACCCGTTAGGTGGGCAAGAGACCCAGTACTTC.

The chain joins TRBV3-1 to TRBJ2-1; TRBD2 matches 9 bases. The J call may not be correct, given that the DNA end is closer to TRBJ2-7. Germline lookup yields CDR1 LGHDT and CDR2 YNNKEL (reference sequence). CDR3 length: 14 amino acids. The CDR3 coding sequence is TGTGCCAGCAGCCAAGCTAGCGGGGACCACGAGCAGTACTTC. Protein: CASSQASGDHEQYF.

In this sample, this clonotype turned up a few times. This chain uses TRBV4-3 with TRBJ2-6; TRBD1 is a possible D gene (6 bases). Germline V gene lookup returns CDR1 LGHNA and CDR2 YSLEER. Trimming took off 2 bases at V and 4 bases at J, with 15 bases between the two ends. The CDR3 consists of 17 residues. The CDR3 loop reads CASSQWQGWVGANVLTF. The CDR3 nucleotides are TGCGCCAGCAGCCAATGGCAGGGGTGGGTCGGGGCCAACGTCCTGACTTTC.

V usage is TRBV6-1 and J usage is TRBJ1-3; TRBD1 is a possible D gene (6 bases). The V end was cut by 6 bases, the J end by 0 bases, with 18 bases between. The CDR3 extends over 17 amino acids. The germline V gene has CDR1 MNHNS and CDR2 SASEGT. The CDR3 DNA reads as TGTGCCAGCAGCCCCTCTGGGGGGGGCGACTCTGGAAACACCATATATTTT. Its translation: CASSPSGGGDSGNTIYF.

The CDR3: CAAREGRATNEQYF. The CDR3 DNA is TGTGCCGCCAGAGAAGGGCGGGCGACGAACGAGCAGTACTTC. V usage is TRBV6-5 and J usage is TRBJ2-7, with D possibly being TRBD2 (5 bases). The V gene lost 11 bases and the J gene lost 5 bases, with 22 bases spanning the gap. The germline gives CDR1 MNHEY, CDR2 SVGAGI. The CDR3 is made up of 14 amino acids.

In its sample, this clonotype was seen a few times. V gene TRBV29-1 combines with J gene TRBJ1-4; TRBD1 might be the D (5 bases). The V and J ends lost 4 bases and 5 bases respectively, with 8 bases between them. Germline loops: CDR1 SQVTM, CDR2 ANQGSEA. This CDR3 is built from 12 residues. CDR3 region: CSVGQQNEKLFF. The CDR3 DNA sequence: TGCAGCGTTGGACAGCAGAATGAAAAACTGTTTTTT. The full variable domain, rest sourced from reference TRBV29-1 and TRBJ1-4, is SAVISQKPSRDICQRGTSLTIQCQVDSQVTMMFWYRQQPGQSLTLIATANQGSEATYESGFVIDKFPISRPNLTFSTLTVSNMSPEDSSIYLCSVGQQNEKLFFGSGTQLSVL.

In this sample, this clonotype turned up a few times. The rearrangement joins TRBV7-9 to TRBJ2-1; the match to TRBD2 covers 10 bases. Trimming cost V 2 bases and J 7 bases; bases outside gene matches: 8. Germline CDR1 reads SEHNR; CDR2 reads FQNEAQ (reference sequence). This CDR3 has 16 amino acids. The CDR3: CASSLTWASGGNEQFF. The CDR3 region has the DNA TGTGCCAGCAGCTTAACCTGGGCTAGCGGGGGAAATGAGCAGTTCTTC.

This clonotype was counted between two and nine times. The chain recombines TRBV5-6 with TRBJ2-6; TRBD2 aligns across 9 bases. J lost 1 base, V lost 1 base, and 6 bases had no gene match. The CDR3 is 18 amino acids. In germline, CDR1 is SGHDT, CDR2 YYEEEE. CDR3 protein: CASSLLAGISSGANVLTF. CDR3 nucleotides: TGTGCCAGCAGCTTGCTAGCGGGAATAAGTTCTGGGGCCAACGTCCTGACTTTC.

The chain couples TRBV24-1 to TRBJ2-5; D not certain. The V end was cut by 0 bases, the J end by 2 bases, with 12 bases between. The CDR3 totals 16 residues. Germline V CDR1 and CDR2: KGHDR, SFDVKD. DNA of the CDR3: TGTGCCACCAGTGATTTGGAGTTTGGTTCACAAGAGACCCAGTACTTC. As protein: CATSDLEFGSQETQYF.

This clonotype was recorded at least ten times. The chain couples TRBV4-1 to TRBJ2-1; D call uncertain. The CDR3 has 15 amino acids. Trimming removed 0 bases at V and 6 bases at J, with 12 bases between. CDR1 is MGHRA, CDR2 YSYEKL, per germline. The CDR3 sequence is CASSQDEVAFNEQFF. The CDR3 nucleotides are TGCGCCAGCAGCCAAGATGAGGTGGCTTTCAATGAGCAGTTCTTC.

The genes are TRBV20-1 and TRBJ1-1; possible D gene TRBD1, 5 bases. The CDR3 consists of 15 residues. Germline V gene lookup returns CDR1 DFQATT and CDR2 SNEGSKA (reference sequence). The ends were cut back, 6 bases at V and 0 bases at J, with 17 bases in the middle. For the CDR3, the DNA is TGCAGTGCCAGGAGGGCAGGGCAAATGAACACTGAAGCTTTCTTT. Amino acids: CSARRAGQMNTEAFF.

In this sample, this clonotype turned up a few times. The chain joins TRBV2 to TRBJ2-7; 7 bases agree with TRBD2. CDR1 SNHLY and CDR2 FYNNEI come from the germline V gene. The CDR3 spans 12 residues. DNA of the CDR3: TGTGCAGCGGGACGGGAAAAGTACGAGCAGTACTTC. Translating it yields CAAGREKYEQYF.

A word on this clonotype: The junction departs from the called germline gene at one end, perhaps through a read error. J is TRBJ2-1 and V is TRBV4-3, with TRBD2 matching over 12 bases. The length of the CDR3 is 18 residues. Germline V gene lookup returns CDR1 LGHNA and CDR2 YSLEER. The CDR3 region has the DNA TGCGCCAGCAGCCAAGAGAGGGCAGGACTAGCGGGATACAATGAGCATTTCTTC. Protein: CASSQERAGLAGYNEHFF.